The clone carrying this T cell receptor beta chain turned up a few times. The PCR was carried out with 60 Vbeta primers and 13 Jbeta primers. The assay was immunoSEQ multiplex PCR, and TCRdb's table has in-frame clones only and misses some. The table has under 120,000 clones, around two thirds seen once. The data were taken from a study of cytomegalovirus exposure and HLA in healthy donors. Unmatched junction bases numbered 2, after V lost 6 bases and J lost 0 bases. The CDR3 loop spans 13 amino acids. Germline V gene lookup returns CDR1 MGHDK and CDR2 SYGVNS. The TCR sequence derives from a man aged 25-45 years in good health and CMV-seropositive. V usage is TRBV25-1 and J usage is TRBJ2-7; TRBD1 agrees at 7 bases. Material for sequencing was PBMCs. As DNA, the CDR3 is TGTGCCAGCAGAAGGGACAGCTCCTACGAGCAGTACTTC. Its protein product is CASRRDSSYEQYF.